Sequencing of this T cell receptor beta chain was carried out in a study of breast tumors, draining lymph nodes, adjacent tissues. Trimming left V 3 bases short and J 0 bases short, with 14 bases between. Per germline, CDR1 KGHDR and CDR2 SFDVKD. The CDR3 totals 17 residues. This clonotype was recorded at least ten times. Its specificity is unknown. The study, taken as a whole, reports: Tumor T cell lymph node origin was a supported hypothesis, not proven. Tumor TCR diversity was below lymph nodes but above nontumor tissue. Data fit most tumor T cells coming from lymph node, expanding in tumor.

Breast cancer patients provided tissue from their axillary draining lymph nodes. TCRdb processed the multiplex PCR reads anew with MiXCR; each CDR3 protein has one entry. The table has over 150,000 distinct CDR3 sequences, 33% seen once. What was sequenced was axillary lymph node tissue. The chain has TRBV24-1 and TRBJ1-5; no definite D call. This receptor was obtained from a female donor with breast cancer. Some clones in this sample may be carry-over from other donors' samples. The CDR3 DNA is TGTGCCACCAGTGATGTACCGGACGGGTATAGCAATCAGCCCCAGCATTTT. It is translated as CATSDVPDGYSNQPQHF.